The clone carrying this TCR beta chain was seen more than once but under ten times. The data were produced by immunoSEQ multiplex PCR, yet TCRdb's version contains in-frame clones alone and is incomplete. The sample carries about 14,000 clones, roughly 80% recorded once. This sample was taken from a study of technical replicates of blood from a few donors. The CDR3 sequence is 15 residues long. Trimming at V came to 5 bases and at J to 2 bases, leaving 9 bases not matched to a gene. Germline lookup yields CDR1 SGHVS and CDR2 FNYEAQ. The chain has TRBV7-6 and TRBJ2-7; 7 bases fit TRBD2. The sequenced sample consisted of PBMCs. This clonotype was sampled from a human donor in good health. The CDR3: CASSAWASGPYEQYF. The CDR3 DNA is TGTGCCAGCAGCGCGTGGGCTAGCGGTCCCTACGAGCAGTACTTC. The complete variable domain, with remaining parts taken from reference TRBV7-6 and TRBJ2-7, reads GAGVSQSPRYKVTKRGQDVALRCDPISGHVSLYWYRQALGQGPEFLTYFNYEAQQDKSGLPNDRFSAERPEGSISTLTIQRTEQRDSAMYRCASSAWASGPYEQYFGPGTRLTVT.